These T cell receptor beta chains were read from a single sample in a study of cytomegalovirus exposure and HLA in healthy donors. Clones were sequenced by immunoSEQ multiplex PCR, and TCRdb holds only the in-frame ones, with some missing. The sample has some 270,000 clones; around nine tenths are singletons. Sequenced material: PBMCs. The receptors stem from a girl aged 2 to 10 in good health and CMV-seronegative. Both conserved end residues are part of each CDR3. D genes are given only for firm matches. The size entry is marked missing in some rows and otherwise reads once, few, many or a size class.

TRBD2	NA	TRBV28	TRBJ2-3	CASIPSGGSTDTQYF	TGTGCCAGCATCCCTAGCGGGGGTTCGACAGATACGCAGTATTTT
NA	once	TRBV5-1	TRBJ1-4	CASREQLATNEKLFF	TGCGCCAGCAGAGAACAGCTTGCAACTAATGAAAAACTGTTTTTT
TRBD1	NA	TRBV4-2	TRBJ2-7	CASTKGDRDRDEQYF	TGTGCCAGCACCAAGGGAGACAGGGACCGTGACGAGCAGTACTTC
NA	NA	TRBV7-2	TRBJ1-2	CASRNHLRDGYTF	TGTGCCAGCAGAAACCACCTCCGGGATGGCTACACCTTC
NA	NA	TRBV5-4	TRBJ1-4	CASSLGLAGAREKLFF	TGTGCCAGCAGCTTGGGTCTGGCGGGCGCGCGGGAAAAACTGTTTTTT
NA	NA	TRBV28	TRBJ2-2	CASSFQANTGELFF	TGTGCCAGCAGTTTTCAGGCAAACACCGGGGAGCTGTTTTTT
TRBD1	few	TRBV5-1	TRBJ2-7	CASSMTGGFLVEQYF	TGCGCCAGCAGCATGACAGGGGGGTTTTTGGTGGAGCAGTACTTC
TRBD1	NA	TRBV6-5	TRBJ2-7	CASSYVAGQGPEQYF	TGTGCCAGCAGTTACGTTGCGGGACAGGGGCCCGAGCAGTACTTC
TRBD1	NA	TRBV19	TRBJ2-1	CASSIAPGQVAEQFF	TGTGCCAGTAGTATAGCCCCGGGACAGGTCGCGGAGCAGTTCTTC
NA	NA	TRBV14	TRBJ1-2	CASSRQVLYGYTF	TGTGCCAGCAGCCGACAGGTCCTCTATGGCTACACCTTC
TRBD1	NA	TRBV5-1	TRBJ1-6	CASSDRDLDNSPLHF	TGCGCCAGCAGCGACAGGGATTTGGACAATTCACCCCTCCACTTT
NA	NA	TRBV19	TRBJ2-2	CASSLSTGELFF	TGTGCCAGTAGTCTGAGCACCGGGGAGCTGTTTTTT
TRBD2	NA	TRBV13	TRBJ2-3	CASSSAASGGAASTDTQYF	TGTGCCAGCAGCTCGGCGGCTAGCGGGGGGGCAGCTAGCACAGATACGCAGTATTTT
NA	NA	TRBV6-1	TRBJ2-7	CASSEPGHSLEQYF	TGTGCCAGCAGTGAACCGGGACACTCTTTGGAGCAGTACTTC
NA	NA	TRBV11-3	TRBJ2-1	CASSETRVNEQFF	TGTGCCAGCAGCGAGACGAGGGTGAATGAGCAGTTCTTC
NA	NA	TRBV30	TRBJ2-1	CAWSWGEDYNEQFF	TGTGCCTGGAGTTGGGGGGAGGACTACAATGAGCAGTTCTTC
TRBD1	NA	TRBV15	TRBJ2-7	CATSKTGGYEQYF	TGTGCCACCAGCAAAACAGGGGGCTACGAGCAGTACTTC
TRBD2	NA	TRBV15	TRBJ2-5	CATSREDSGGAGYQYF	TGTGCCACCAGCAGAGAGGATAGCGGGGGGGCCGGATATCAGTACTTC
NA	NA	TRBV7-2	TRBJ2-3	CASSLGSSSTDTQYF	TGTGCCAGCAGCTTAGGATCTAGTAGCACAGATACGCAGTATTTT
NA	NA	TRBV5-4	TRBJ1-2	CASSTMTSLEGYTF	TGTGCCAGCAGCACCATGACTAGCCTGGAAGGCTACACCTTC
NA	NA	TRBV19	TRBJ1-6	CASSWTGDNSPLHF	TGTGCCAGTAGTTGGACGGGGGATAATTCACCCCTCCACTTT
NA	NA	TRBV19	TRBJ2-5	CATALGSGTQYF	TGTGCCACTGCCTTGGGTTCGGGGACCCAGTACTTC
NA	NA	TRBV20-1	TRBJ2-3	CSANPADTQYF	TGCAGTGCTAACCCGGCAGATACGCAGTATTTT
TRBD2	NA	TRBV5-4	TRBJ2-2	CASSLEGTIGTGELFF	TGTGCCAGCAGCTTGGAAGGGACTATCGGCACCGGGGAGCTGTTTTTT
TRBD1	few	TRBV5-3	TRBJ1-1	CAPTGANTEAFF	TGTGCTCCCACAGGGGCTAACACTGAAGCTTTCTTT
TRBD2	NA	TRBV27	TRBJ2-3	CASRRGLAGDTQYF	TGTGCCAGCAGAAGAGGACTAGCAGGAGATACGCAGTATTTT
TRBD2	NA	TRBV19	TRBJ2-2	CASSIPSGGQTGELFF	TGTGCCAGTAGTATCCCTAGCGGGGGGCAAACCGGGGAGCTGTTTTTT
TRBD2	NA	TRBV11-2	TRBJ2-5	CASSPRLAGPREETQYF	TGTGCCAGCAGCCCAAGACTAGCGGGCCCAAGGGAAGAGACCCAGTACTTC
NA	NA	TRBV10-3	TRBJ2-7	CAISESPGYEQYF	TGTGCCATCAGTGAGTCCCCGGGTTACGAGCAGTACTTC
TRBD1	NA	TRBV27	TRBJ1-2	CASSLRQGYGYTF	TGTGCCAGCAGTTTGCGACAGGGGTATGGCTACACCTTC
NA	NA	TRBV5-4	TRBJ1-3	CASSPGYNSGNTIYF	TGTGCCAGCAGTCCGGGGTACAACTCTGGAAACACCATATATTTT
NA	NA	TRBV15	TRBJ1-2	CATSSSLALSPYGYTF	TGTGCCACCAGCAGCAGTCTGGCCTTGTCCCCCTATGGCTACACCTTC
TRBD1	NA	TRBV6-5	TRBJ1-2	CASSYGTGEANYGYTF	TGTGCCAGCAGTTACGGTACAGGGGAAGCTAACTATGGCTACACCTTC
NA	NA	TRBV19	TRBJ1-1	CASSIGATEAFF	TGTGCCAGTAGTATTGGAGCCACTGAAGCTTTCTTT
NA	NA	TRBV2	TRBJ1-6	CAITGTSSPLHF	TGTGCCATCACGGGTACAAGCTCACCCCTCCACTTT
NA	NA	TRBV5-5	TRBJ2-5	CASSFWGQSVETQYF	TGTGCCAGCAGCTTTTGGGGCCAATCGGTCGAGACCCAGTACTTC
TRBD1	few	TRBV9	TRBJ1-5	CASSVAGGEGAQHF	TGTGCCAGCAGCGTAGCAGGGGGAGAGGGGGCCCAGCATTTT
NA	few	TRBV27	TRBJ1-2	CASSLHREDYGYTF	TGTGCCAGCAGTTTGCACAGGGAAGACTATGGCTACACCTTC
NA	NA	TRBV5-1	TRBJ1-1	CASSSRWGGNTEAFF	TGCGCCAGCAGCTCCCGTTGGGGCGGGAACACTGAAGCTTTCTTT
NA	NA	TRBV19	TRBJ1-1	CASSIAGGTEAFF	TGTGCCAGTAGTATAGCCGGGGGCACTGAAGCTTTCTTT